This T cell receptor beta chain was sequenced for a study of blood T cell repertoires in COVID-19. Study details: Whether acute or convalescent, the COVID-19 samples came from the United States, Italy and Spain. Nucleic acid was either cDNA or gDNA, and it came from T cells, B-cell-depleted T cells, or PBMCs.

CDR3 length: 13 residues. Germline trimming cut 4 bases from V and 9 bases from J; bases unmatched to any gene: 3. Per germline, CDR1 LGHDT and CDR2 YNNKEL (reference sequence). Profiled with immunoSEQ multiplex PCR; TCRdb holds only in-frame clones, not every one. The sample holds 180,000 or so clones; about 81% are singletons and the top ten take roughly 9.1%. This TCR was sampled from a woman aged 70-85 years with acute or convalescent COVID-19. The sample consisted of peripheral blood. V and J are TRBV3-1 (or the pseudogene TRBV3-2) and TRBJ1-1; 12 nucleotides line up with TRBD1. The CDR3 region is CASSPGTGGKAFF. CDR3 coding DNA: TGTGCCAGCAGCCCCGGGACAGGGGGCAAAGCTTTCTTT.